A selection of T cell receptor beta chains follows, all from one sample in a study of cytomegalovirus exposure and HLA in healthy donors. The data were produced by immunoSEQ multiplex PCR, yet TCRdb's version contains in-frame clones alone and is incomplete. Of over 200,000 clones listed, 82% are singletons. The sample comprised PBMCs. All receptors derive from a woman aged 35 to 49 in good health and CMV-seropositive. Each CDR3 is given without its conserved first and last residue. For some rows the clone size is stated as once, few or many, or as a class when expanded; others skip it.

v_call	j_call	clone_size	cdr3_aa
TRBV10-3	TRBJ2-1	-	AIAPGLAGTNEQF
TRBV19	TRBJ1-1	-	ASSIVVGGASEAF
TRBV29-1	TRBJ2-7	-	SVEMAGDSYEQY
TRBV5-1	TRBJ2-1	-	ASSLTSGRAGNEQF
TRBV4-1	TRBJ1-1	-	ASSQGRGNTEAF
TRBV27	TRBJ1-6	-	ASSLLGGGPLH
TRBV29-1	TRBJ2-3	-	SVEKASGMGTDTQY
TRBV13	TRBJ2-1	-	ASRLRGGNNEQF
TRBV2	TRBJ2-5	-	ASSEVRGETQY
TRBV7-9	TRBJ2-5	-	SSSSPRRQETQY
TRBV4-2	TRBJ1-6	once	ASRKGAGDNSPLH
TRBV27	TRBJ2-3	-	ASSLWGGQGPSTQY
TRBV6-5	TRBJ2-2	-	ASRRWTGELF
TRBV5-4	TRBJ1-5	few	ASTTGEGHYQPQH
TRBV5-1	TRBJ1-3	-	ASSLDGSSGNTIY
TRBV9	TRBJ2-5	-	ASSAAGEGETQY
TRBV7-2	TRBJ2-1	few	ASSLRTSGYNEQF
TRBV11-2	TRBJ2-7	-	ASSLRTAAYEQY
TRBV19	TRBJ1-5	-	ASSTSRNQPQH
TRBV29-1	TRBJ1-2	-	SVDAVGLGYT
TRBV7-9	TRBJ1-1	few	SSSLVQQGTEAF
TRBV12-5	TRBJ2-7	-	ASGLVRPGGSYEQY
TRBV2	TRBJ1-1	-	ASPNVRGEAF
TRBV10-3	TRBJ2-1	-	AISALDSNEQF
TRBV9	TRBJ1-6	-	ASSPTVRVNSPLH
TRBV7-9	TRBJ1-5	-	ASSLGQGIQPQH
TRBV7-2	TRBJ2-2	-	ASSSRGESGELF
TRBV6-1	TRBJ2-2	-	ASSERGGGNTGELF
TRBV15	TRBJ1-5	-	ATSRDRGTGGNQPQH
TRBV2	TRBJ2-7	-	AGRDRLTYEQY
TRBV5-1	TRBJ1-6	-	ASSLGGQGARSPLH
TRBV7-2	TRBJ1-2	-	ASSSSGGRGNYGYT
TRBV6-5	TRBJ1-1	-	ASYRGTMNTEAF
TRBV9	TRBJ1-1	-	ASSPTTGGTEAF
TRBV5-8	TRBJ2-7	-	AGSLAGVRGYEQY
TRBV11-3	TRBJ2-3	-	ASSPVAGGPTDTQY
TRBV5-6	TRBJ2-6	few	ASSLIGVTSGANVLT
TRBV5-1	TRBJ2-7	-	ASSLGGTGSYEQY
TRBV6-1	TRBJ1-5	-	ASSDTLLSAVNQPQH
TRBV5-1	TRBJ1-1	-	ASSRRQGGNTEAF
TRBV7-9	TRBJ1-5	few	ASGQDNQPQH
TRBV6-5	TRBJ1-3	-	ASSYAGAFGNTIY